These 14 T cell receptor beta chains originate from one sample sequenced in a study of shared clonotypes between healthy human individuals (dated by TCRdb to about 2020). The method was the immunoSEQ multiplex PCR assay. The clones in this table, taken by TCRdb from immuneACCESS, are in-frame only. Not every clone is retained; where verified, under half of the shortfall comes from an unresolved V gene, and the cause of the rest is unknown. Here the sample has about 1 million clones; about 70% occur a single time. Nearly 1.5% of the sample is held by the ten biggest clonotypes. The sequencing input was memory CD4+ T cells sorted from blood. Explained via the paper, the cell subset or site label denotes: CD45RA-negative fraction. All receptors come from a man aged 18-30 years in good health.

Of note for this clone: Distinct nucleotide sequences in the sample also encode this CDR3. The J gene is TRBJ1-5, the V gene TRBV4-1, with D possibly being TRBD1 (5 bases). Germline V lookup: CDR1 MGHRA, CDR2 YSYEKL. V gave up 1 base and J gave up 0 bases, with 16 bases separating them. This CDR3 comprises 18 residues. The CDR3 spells CASSQVDMGFYSNQPQHF. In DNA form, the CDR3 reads TGCGCCAGCAGCCAAGTGGACATGGGATTCTATAGCAATCAGCCCCAGCATTTT.

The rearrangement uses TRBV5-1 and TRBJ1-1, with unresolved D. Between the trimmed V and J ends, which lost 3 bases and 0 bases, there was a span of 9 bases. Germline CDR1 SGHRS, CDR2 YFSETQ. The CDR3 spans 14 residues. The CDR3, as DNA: TGCGCCAGCAGCTCCCTCATCATGAACACTGAAGCTTTCTTT. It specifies CASSSLIMNTEAFF.

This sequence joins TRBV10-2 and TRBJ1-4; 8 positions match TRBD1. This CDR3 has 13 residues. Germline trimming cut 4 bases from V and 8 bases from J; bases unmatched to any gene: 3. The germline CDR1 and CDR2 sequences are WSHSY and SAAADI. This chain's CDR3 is CASSAAGGEKLFF. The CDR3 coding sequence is TGCGCCAGCAGTGCTGCAGGGGGCGAAAAACTGTTTTTT.

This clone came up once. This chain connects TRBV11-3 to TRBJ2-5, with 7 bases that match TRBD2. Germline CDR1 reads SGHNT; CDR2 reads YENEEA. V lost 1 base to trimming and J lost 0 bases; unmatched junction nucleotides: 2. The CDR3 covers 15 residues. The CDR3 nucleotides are TGTGCCAGCAGCTTAGGAGCGGGGAACCAAGAGACCCAGTACTTC. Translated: CASSLGAGNQETQYF.

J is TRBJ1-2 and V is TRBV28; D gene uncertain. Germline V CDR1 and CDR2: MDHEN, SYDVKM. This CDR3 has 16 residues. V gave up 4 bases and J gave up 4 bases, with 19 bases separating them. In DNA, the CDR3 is TGTGCCAGCAGTTCGCCAATAGGTAAAGGGTTCTATGGCTACACCTTC. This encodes CASSSPIGKGFYGYTF.

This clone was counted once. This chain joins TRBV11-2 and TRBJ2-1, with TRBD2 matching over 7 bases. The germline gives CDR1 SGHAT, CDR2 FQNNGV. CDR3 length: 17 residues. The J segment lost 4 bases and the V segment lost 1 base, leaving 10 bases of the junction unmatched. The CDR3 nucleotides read TGTGCCAGCAGCTTAGGGCTTTGGGGAGGGAAATACAATGAGCAGTTCTTC. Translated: CASSLGLWGGKYNEQFF.

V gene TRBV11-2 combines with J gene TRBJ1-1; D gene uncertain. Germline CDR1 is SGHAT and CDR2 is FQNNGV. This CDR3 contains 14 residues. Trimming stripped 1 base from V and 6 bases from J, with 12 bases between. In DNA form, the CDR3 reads TGTGCCAGCAGCTTAGGTCTCGCCATCCCTGAAGCTTTCTTT. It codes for CASSLGLAIPEAFF.

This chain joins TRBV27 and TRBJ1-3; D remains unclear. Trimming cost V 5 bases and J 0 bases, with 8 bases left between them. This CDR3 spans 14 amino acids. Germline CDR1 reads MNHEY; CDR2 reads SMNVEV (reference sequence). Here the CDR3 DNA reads TGTGCCAGCAGTCCCGGGCTCTCTGGAAACACCATATATTTT. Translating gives CASSPGLSGNTIYF.

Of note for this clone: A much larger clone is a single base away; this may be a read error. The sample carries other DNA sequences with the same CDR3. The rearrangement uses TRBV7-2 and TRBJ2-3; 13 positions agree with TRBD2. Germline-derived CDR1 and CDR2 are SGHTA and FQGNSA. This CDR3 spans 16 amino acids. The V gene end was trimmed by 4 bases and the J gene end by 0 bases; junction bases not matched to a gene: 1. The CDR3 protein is CASSSGLAGSTDTQYF. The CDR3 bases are TGTGCCAGCAGCTCGGGACTAGCGGGAAGCACAGATACGCAGTATTTT. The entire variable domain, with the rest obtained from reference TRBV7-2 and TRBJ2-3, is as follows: GAGVSQSPSNKVTEKGKDVELRCDPISGHTALYWYRQSLGQGLEFLIYFQGNSAPDKSGLPSDRFSAERTGGSVSTLTIQRTQQEDSAVYLCASSSGLAGSTDTQYFGPGTRLTVL.

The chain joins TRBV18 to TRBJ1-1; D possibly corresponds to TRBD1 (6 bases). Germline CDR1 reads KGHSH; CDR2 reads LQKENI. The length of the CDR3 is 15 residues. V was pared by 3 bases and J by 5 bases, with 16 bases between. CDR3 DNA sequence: TGTGCCAGCTCACCCCTACAGGGAGTGCGGACTGAAGCTTTCTTT. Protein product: CASSPLQGVRTEAFF.

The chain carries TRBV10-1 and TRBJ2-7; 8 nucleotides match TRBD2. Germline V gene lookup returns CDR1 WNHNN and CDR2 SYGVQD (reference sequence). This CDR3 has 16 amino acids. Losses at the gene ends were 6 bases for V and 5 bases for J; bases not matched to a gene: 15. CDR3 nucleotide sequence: TGCGCCAGCAGCGGAGGGTCCAGCGGGAGAGGCAACGAGCAGTACTTC. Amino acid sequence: CASSGGSSGRGNEQYF.

Here the CDR3 DNA reads TGTGCCAGCAGCCGGAGCGGGACGGGGGAGACCCAGTACTTC. This translates into CASSRSGTGETQYF. This chain joins TRBV2 and TRBJ2-5; 7 nucleotides agree with TRBD2. After removal of 6 bases from V and 5 bases from J, the junction contained 9 bases not matched to a gene. This CDR3 contains 14 residues. CDR1 SNHLY and CDR2 FYNNEI come from the germline V gene.

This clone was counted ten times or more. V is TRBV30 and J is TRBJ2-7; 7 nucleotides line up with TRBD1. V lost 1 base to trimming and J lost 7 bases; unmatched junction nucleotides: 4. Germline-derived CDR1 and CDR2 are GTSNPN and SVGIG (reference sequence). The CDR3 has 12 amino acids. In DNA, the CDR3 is TGTGCCTGGAGTGGGACAGGAAGGGAGCAGTACTTC. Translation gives CAWSGTGREQYF.

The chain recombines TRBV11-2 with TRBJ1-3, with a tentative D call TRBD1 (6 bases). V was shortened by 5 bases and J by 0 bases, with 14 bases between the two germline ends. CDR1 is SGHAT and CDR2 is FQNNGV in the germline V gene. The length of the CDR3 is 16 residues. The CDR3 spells CASSRDTSSSGNTIYF. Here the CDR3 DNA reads TGTGCCAGCAGCAGGGACACGTCAAGCTCTGGAAACACCATATATTTT.